This T cell receptor (beta chain) was identified during a study of blood T cell repertoires in COVID-19. Generated by immunoSEQ multiplex PCR, the TCRdb table keeps only in-frame clones and is missing some. Among 100,000 to 150,000 clones listed, more than 75% were seen once. The CDR3 totals 21 residues. Germline V gene data show CDR1 as SGHDN and CDR2 as FVKESK. Trimming cost V 1 base and J 3 bases; bases outside gene matches: 17. The gene calls are TRBV14 and TRBJ2-6; TRBD1 matches 8 bases. The TCR originated in a woman aged 60-75 years with acute or convalescent COVID-19. The sample comprised peripheral blood. The CDR3 DNA is TGTGCCAGCAGCCAAGGATCTCTCCGGAGGACAGGGTCTGGTGGGGCCAACGTCCTGACTTTC. The encoded protein is CASSQGSLRRTGSGGANVLTF.